This T cell receptor beta chain was sequenced for a study of response to subunit inactivated influenza vaccine. Notes on this clonotype: Its target is unknown.

The CDR3 has 14 residues. V lost 5 bases and J 1 base, leaving 11 bases between the germline ends. MiXCR, applied by TCRdb to the RT-PCR reads, yields one record per CDR3 protein. The sample carries hundreds of thousands of distinct CDR3 sequences, 15% to 17% recorded once. Findings and limits, study-wide: T cells newly recruited by each seasonal influenza vaccination are few, the authors suggested.

This rearrangement joins TRBV12-3 or TRBV12-4 to TRBJ2-5; D is possibly TRBD1 or TRBD2 (5 bases each). The TCR was taken from a man aged 50-60 years who received an inactivated influenza vaccine. The sample consisted of PBMCs from blood, taken roughly 12 days after vaccination. This chain's CDR3 is CASSIQGPQETQYF. CDR3 DNA sequence: TGTGCCAGCAGTATTCAGGGACCCCAAGAGACCCAGTACTTC.